The next 31 T cell receptor beta chains were all read from a single sample in a study of untreated major depressive disorder (dated by TCRdb to 2017 to 2018). Points the paper makes about the study in general: Sequencing confirmed higher TRBV05-01 (Vbeta 5.1) usage among CD4+ T cells of depressed patients than controls, with p = 0.040 in a one-tailed test.

Library generation was performed with the immunoSEQ multiplex PCR assay. Imported from immuneACCESS, the table was reduced by TCRdb to in-frame sequences with V and J called. These copies leave out some clones; in studies compared against another copy, an unresolved V gene accounts for under half, and the cause of the remainder is not known. For this sample there are 10,000 to 15,000 clones; about nine tenths appear just once. The ten biggest clones cover about 0.86% of the sample. What these receptors recognize is not known. The sequenced sample was CD4+ T cells from PBMCs. These receptors originate from a man younger than 45 with major depressive disorder.

The rearrangement links TRBV10-2 to TRBJ2-2, with D uncertain. Trimming cost V 3 bases and J 1 base, with 6 bases left between them. This CDR3 comprises 14 residues. Germline CDR1 is WSHSY and CDR2 is SAAADI. The CDR3: CASSDGLNTGELFF. DNA of the CDR3: TGCGCCAGCAGTGATGGCTTGAACACCGGGGAGCTGTTTTTT.

This clone has only one observation. The chain uses TRBV2 and TRBJ1-5; D is possibly TRBD1 (5 bases). V was shortened by 6 bases and J by 7 bases, with 13 bases between the two germline ends. From germline, CDR1 is SNHLY and CDR2 FYNNEI. The CDR3 is 13 amino acids. The CDR3 region is CASRNWGDQPQHF. The CDR3 DNA sequence: TGTGCCAGCAGAAATTGGGGGGACCAGCCCCAGCATTTT.

This chain uses TRBV4-1 with TRBJ1-4, with D perhaps TRBD1 (6 bases). Trimming took off 3 bases at V and 8 bases at J, with 10 bases between the two ends. Germline loops: CDR1 MGHRA, CDR2 YSYEKL. The CDR3 extends over 13 amino acids. The CDR3 nucleotides are TGCGCCAGCAGCCAGGGGGCATACGAAAAACTGTTTTTT. This codes for CASSQGAYEKLFF.

The gene calls are TRBV9 and TRBJ2-3, with 11 bases lining up with TRBD2. Losses at the gene ends were 0 bases for V and 6 bases for J; bases not matched to a gene: 9. CDR3 length: 17 amino acids. CDR1 is SGDLS, CDR2 YYNGEE, per germline. The CDR3 bases are TGTGCCAGCAGCGTAGCAGGGGATAGCGGGGGGGCGGATACGCAGTATTTT. Protein sequence: CASSVAGDSGGADTQYF.

The sample holds a few counts of this clone. V gene TRBV5-1 combines with J gene TRBJ1-4; maybe TRBD1 (5 bases). Trimming cost V 2 bases and J 3 bases, with 14 bases left between them. The germline V gene encodes CDR1 SGHRS and CDR2 YFSETQ. The CDR3 spans 16 residues. CDR3 region: CASSFDPPGSNEKLFF. CDR3 DNA: TGCGCCAGCAGCTTCGACCCCCCAGGGTCTAATGAAAAACTGTTTTTT.

CDR3 in DNA: TGTGCCAGCAGCACAGGGTTGGGGGACTATGGCTACACCTTC. It yields the protein CASSTGLGDYGYTF. The chain uses TRBV7-2 and TRBJ1-2; D is perhaps TRBD1 (6 bases). CDR1 and CDR2 (germline): SGHTA, FQGNSA. The V gene lost 5 bases and the J gene lost 3 bases, with 13 bases spanning the gap. The CDR3 runs to 14 residues.

J is TRBJ1-1 and V is TRBV28, with D hard to call. Trimming removed 5 bases at V and 4 bases at J, with 14 bases between. From germline, CDR1 is MDHEN and CDR2 SYDVKM. This CDR3 has 14 residues. CDR3 bases: TGTGCCAGCAGTACCCGACGGGTTCGCACTGAAGCTTTCTTT. Its translation: CASSTRRVRTEAFF.

This clone appeared a single time. The chain couples TRBV7-3 to TRBJ1-1, with D unresolved. The CDR3 extends over 14 amino acids. The germline V gene has CDR1 SGHTA and CDR2 FQGTGA. The V end lost 5 bases, the J end lost 1 base, and 11 bases lay between the germline ends. The CDR3 region is CASSLNSGNTEAFF. The CDR3 bases are TGTGCCAGCAGCCTAAACAGCGGGAACACTGAAGCTTTCTTT. The whole variable domain, remainder taken from reference TRBV7-3 and TRBJ1-1, is GAGVSQTPSNKVTEKGKYVELRCDPISGHTALYWYRQSLGQGPEFLIYFQGTGAADDSGLPNDRFFAVRPEGSVSTLKIQRTERGDSAVYLCASSLNSGNTEAFFGQGTRLTVV.

The chain joins TRBV11-2 to TRBJ2-7; the D is unclear. Germline-derived CDR1 and CDR2 are SGHAT and FQNNGV. The CDR3 length is 15 residues. V shed 2 bases and J shed 3 bases, with 14 bases lying between them. The CDR3 sequence: CASSLTGQELYEQYF. CDR3 DNA: TGTGCCAGCAGCTTAACCGGGCAGGAACTCTACGAGCAGTACTTC. The entire variable domain, with the rest obtained from reference TRBV11-2 and TRBJ2-7, is as follows: EAGVAQSPRYKIIEKRQSVAFWCNPISGHATLYWYQQILGQGPKLLIQFQNNGVVDDSQLPKDRFSAERLKGVDSTLKIQPAKLEDSAVYLCASSLTGQELYEQYFGPGTRLTVT.

V gene TRBV5-1 combines with J gene TRBJ2-7; perhaps D is TRBD1 or TRBD2 (5 bases each). Germline V lookup: CDR1 SGHRS, CDR2 YFSETQ. CDR3 length: 13 residues. The ends were cut back, 3 bases at V and 3 bases at J, with 10 bases in the middle. Here the CDR3 DNA reads TGCGCCAGCAGCTGGGGACCCATCTACGAGCAGTACTTC. Its protein is CASSWGPIYEQYF.

The chain employs TRBV13 and TRBJ2-6; possible D gene TRBD2, 5 bases. The germline V gene encodes CDR1 PRHDT and CDR2 FYEKMQ (reference sequence). This CDR3 has 15 residues. Trimming shortened V by 2 bases and J by 4 bases, and 9 bases separated the two germline ends. The CDR3 DNA reads as TGTGCCAGCAGCTTAACGGGGAGCGGGGCCAACGTCCTGACTTTC. Protein sequence: CASSLTGSGANVLTF.

This chain connects TRBV30 to TRBJ1-1; a weak D match, TRBD1 (5 bases). The CDR3 sequence is 13 residues long. V was shortened by 1 base and J by 3 bases, with 9 bases between the two germline ends. Germline V gene lookup returns CDR1 GTSNPN and CDR2 SVGIG (reference sequence). CDR3 protein: CAWSEAGHTEAFF. Here the CDR3 DNA reads TGTGCCTGGAGTGAGGCAGGGCACACTGAAGCTTTCTTT.

The gene calls are TRBV27 and TRBJ1-5, with D perhaps matching TRBD1 (5 bases). V lost 6 bases, J lost 1 base, and 16 bases lay in between. Per germline, CDR1 MNHEY and CDR2 SMNVEV (reference sequence). The CDR3 spans 16 residues. CDR3: CASSSISQGSNQPQHF. The CDR3, as DNA: TGTGCCAGCAGCTCAATCAGCCAGGGAAGCAATCAGCCCCAGCATTTT.

The chain is built from TRBV6-4 and TRBJ2-7; 7 nucleotides match TRBD2. The CDR3 runs 15 residues. Germline V gives CDR1 MRHNA, CDR2 SNTAGT. Germline trimming cut 0 bases from V and 3 bases from J; bases unmatched to any gene: 5. CDR3 in DNA: TGTGCCAGCAGTGACTCCTGGGACTACTGCTACGAGCAGTACTTC. It is translated as CASSDSWDYCYEQYF.

The V and J genes are TRBV5-4 and TRBJ2-5; tentative D call: TRBD1 (7 bases). The germline V gene encodes CDR1 SGHNT and CDR2 YYREEE (reference sequence). The CDR3 spans 15 residues. The V end lost 2 bases, the J end lost 4 bases, and 15 bases lay between the germline ends. CDR3 DNA: TGTGCCAGCAGCTTAGGGGGCTGGGGGGCAGAGACCCAGTACTTC. As protein: CASSLGGWGAETQYF.

The chain combines TRBV4-2 with TRBJ1-1; TRBD1 might be the D (5 bases). Deletions cut 6 bases from V and 1 base from J, with 9 bases between. The CDR3 length is 13 residues. Germline CDR1 LGHNA, CDR2 YNFKEQ. This CDR3 is CASSWGGNTEAFF. The CDR3 bases are TGTGCCAGCAGTTGGGGGGGGAACACTGAAGCTTTCTTT.

V and J are TRBV2 and TRBJ1-5, with 10 bases aligning to TRBD1. The CDR3 runs 14 residues. CDR1 and CDR2 from the germline V gene are SNHLY and FYNNEI. V was clipped by 4 bases and J by 7 bases; unmatched bases: 4. The CDR3 DNA follows: TGTGCCAGCAGTGGGACAGGGGGTCGGCAGCCCCAGCATTTT. Translating gives CASSGTGGRQPQHF.

The genes are TRBV13 and TRBJ2-3; 10 bases fit TRBD1. Germline-derived CDR1 and CDR2 are PRHDT and FYEKMQ (reference sequence). The CDR3 runs 16 residues. V lost 6 bases to trimming and J lost 2 bases; unmatched junction nucleotides: 8. Written as DNA, the CDR3 is TGTGCCAGCAGTGGTGGGACAGGGGTTTTCACAGATACGCAGTATTTT. This encodes CASSGGTGVFTDTQYF.

This rearrangement joins TRBV5-5 to TRBJ2-2, with D possibly TRBD2 on 6 matching bases. The CDR3 runs to 16 residues. CDR1 SGHKS and CDR2 YYEKEE come from the germline V gene (reference sequence). V dropped 0 bases and J dropped 0 bases, with 9 bases sitting between them. CDR3 coding DNA: TGTGCCAGCAGCTTGGTGCGACTAGCGAACACCGGGGAGCTGTTTTTT. As protein: CASSLVRLANTGELFF.

This chain joins TRBV28 and TRBJ2-7, with D unclear. The CDR3 loop spans 13 amino acids. Germline loops: CDR1 MDHEN, CDR2 SYDVKM. The V end lost 5 bases, the J end lost 0 bases, and 8 bases lay between the germline ends. DNA for the CDR3: TGTGCCAGCAGTCCACTAAGCTCCTACGAGCAGTACTTC. Protein product: CASSPLSSYEQYF.

The chain recombines TRBV28 with TRBJ1-4; D is unresolved. With 5 bases removed from V and 11 bases from J, the gap between germline ends came to 18 bases. This CDR3 spans 14 amino acids. The germline V gene has CDR1 MDHEN and CDR2 SYDVKM. The CDR3 loop reads CASSPSAHPDKLFF. CDR3 nucleotide sequence: TGTGCCAGCAGTCCTTCGGCCCACCCGGATAAACTGTTTTTT.

The CDR3 loop reads CASSFVGTGAHEQYF. In nucleotides, the CDR3 is TGTGCCAGCAGCTTCGTAGGGACAGGGGCCCACGAGCAGTACTTC. V usage is TRBV11-2 and J usage is TRBJ2-7; TRBD1 agrees at 10 bases. V dropped 3 bases and J dropped 5; count of bases not matched to a gene: 7. The CDR3 extends over 15 amino acids. Germline CDR1 reads SGHAT; CDR2 reads FQNNGV.

The V call is TRBV28, the J call TRBJ2-3; no clear D gene. Trimming shortened V by 5 bases and J by 0 bases, and 12 bases separated the two germline ends. The germline V gene encodes CDR1 MDHEN and CDR2 SYDVKM. CDR3 length equals 15 residues. The CDR3 spells CASSGAPGSTDTQYF. The DNA of the CDR3 is TGTGCCAGCAGTGGAGCCCCAGGAAGCACAGATACGCAGTATTTT.

Only a few counts were recorded for this clone. The rearrangement joins TRBV7-8 to TRBJ1-6; D is possibly TRBD1 (6 bases). Germline values: CDR1 SGHVS, CDR2 FQNEAQ. CDR3 length: 14 amino acids. The V end was cut by 5 bases, the J end by 5 bases, with 10 bases between. CDR3 DNA sequence: TGTGCCAGCAGCGTGACAGGAGATAATTCACCCCTCCACTTT. Amino acid sequence: CASSVTGDNSPLHF. Combining the CDR3 with reference TRBV7-8 and TRBJ1-6 gives the whole variable domain GAGVSQSPRYKVAKRGQDVALRCDPISGHVSLFWYQQALGQGPEFLTYFQNEAQLDKSGLPSDRFFAERPEGSVSTLKIQRTQQEDSAVYLCASSVTGDNSPLHFGNGTRLTVT.

J is TRBJ2-3 and V is TRBV5-1; the D gene is possibly TRBD2 (6 bases). The germline V gene has CDR1 SGHRS and CDR2 YFSETQ. Trimming removed 2 bases from V and 1 base from J, with 11 bases in between. The CDR3 is 15 amino acids. The CDR3 DNA follows: TGCGCCAGCAGCTTAGGGACTGGCGGCACAGATACGCAGTATTTT. Amino acid sequence: CASSLGTGGTDTQYF. Combining the CDR3 with reference TRBV5-1 and TRBJ2-3 gives the whole variable domain KAGVTQTPRYLIKTRGQQVTLSCSPISGHRSVSWYQQTPGQGLQFLFEYFSETQRNKGNFPGRFSGRQFSNSRSEMNVSTLELGDSALYLCASSLGTGGTDTQYFGPGTRLTVL.

The chain links TRBV5-6 to TRBJ1-5, with 8 positions matching TRBD1. Trimming cost V 2 bases and J 3 bases; bases outside gene matches: 4. CDR1 and CDR2 (germline): SGHDT, YYEEEE. The CDR3 contains 15 residues. CDR3 nucleotides: TGTGCCAGCAGCTTTTGGACAGGGAACAATCAGCCCCAGCATTTT. Residues: CASSFWTGNNQPQHF.

This clone was seen only once. The germline gene is not matched at one end of the junction; a read error may be the cause. The chain carries TRBV4-1 and TRBJ2-3; 9 bases match TRBD2. Germline V gene lookup returns CDR1 MGHRA and CDR2 YSYEKL. This CDR3 is built from 13 residues. The CDR3, as DNA: TGCGCCAGCAGCCAAGATGCGGGGGGGGCTGCGTGTTTT. It yields the protein CASSQDAGGAACF.

The rearrangement uses TRBV30 and TRBJ2-7; perhaps D is TRBD1 or TRBD2 (5 bases each). Per the germline V gene, CDR1 is GTSNPN and CDR2 is SVGIG (reference sequence). The ends were cut back, 3 bases at V and 4 bases at J, with 16 bases in the middle. The CDR3 contains 14 residues. The CDR3 DNA is TGTGCCTGGAGCGGGGACGGTTTGATGTACGAGCAGTACTTC. Translation gives CAWSGDGLMYEQYF.

The chain has TRBV5-6 and TRBJ2-6; D perhaps matches TRBD2 (5 bases). The CDR3 covers 15 residues. V lost 2 bases and J lost 0, with 6 bases in between. Germline CDR1 SGHDT, CDR2 YYEEEE. For the CDR3, the DNA is TGTGCCAGCAGCTTCGGGATCTCTGGGGCCAACGTCCTGACTTTC. This sequence encodes CASSFGISGANVLTF.

The sample holds a few counts of this clone. This chain links TRBV12-5 with TRBJ2-3; maybe TRBD1 (6 bases). The germline V gene encodes CDR1 LGHNT and CDR2 FRNRAP. This CDR3 comprises 14 residues. V was shortened by 5 bases and J by 2 bases, with 11 bases between the two germline ends. CDR3: CASGDGQNTDTQYF. In DNA, the CDR3 is TGTGCTAGTGGTGATGGACAGAACACAGATACGCAGTATTTT.

The chain links TRBV27 to TRBJ1-2; the D is unclear. There are 14 residues in the CDR3. Germline V gene data show CDR1 as MNHEY and CDR2 as SMNVEV (reference sequence). Trimming removed 2 bases from V and 2 bases from J, with 9 bases in between. The CDR3 region has the DNA TGTGCCAGCAGTTTACGCAACCCGAACTATGGCTACACCTTC. Protein sequence: CASSLRNPNYGYTF.